This passage covers 24 T cell receptor beta chains from one sample sequenced in a study of T cell changes during pregnancy in multiple sclerosis. Profiling relied on immunoSEQ multiplex PCR, and the TCRdb table lists in-frame clones only, not all of them. The repertoire has 68,000 or so clones, roughly nine tenths of them found once; the top ten carry about 1.5%. The specimen comprised peripheral blood, sampled in the second trimester of pregnancy. The receptors come from a female donor in good health, enrolled as a control in a pregnancy study.

In DNA form, the CDR3 reads TGTGCCAGCATCCTCCGACCTTTAGCGGGGCGCACAGATACGCAGTATTTT. Translated, it gives CASILRPLAGRTDTQYF. V usage is TRBV27 and J usage is TRBJ2-3; 8 bases match TRBD2. Germline V CDR1 and CDR2: MNHEY, SMNVEV (reference sequence). Trimming at V came to 7 bases and at J to 1 base, leaving 13 bases not matched to a gene. The CDR3 consists of 17 residues.

The rearrangement joins TRBV7-9 to TRBJ2-1; D remains unclear. This CDR3 has 15 amino acids. Trimming removed 3 bases at V and 1 base at J, with 10 bases between. In germline, CDR1 is SEHNR, CDR2 FQNEAQ (reference sequence). In DNA form, the CDR3 reads TGTGCCAGCAGCTTTCTAGTGGCATCCTACAATGAGCAGTTCTTC. Protein product: CASSFLVASYNEQFF.

The chain recombines TRBV9 with TRBJ1-1; 9 bases are a match to TRBD1. V was clipped by 4 bases and J by 2 bases; unmatched bases: 6. CDR3 length: 15 residues. Germline values: CDR1 SGDLS, CDR2 YYNGEE. CDR3 loop: CASSLGGQGNTEAFF. The CDR3 bases are TGTGCCAGCAGCCTGGGGGGACAGGGAAACACTGAAGCTTTCTTT. Variable domain in full (rest from reference TRBV9 and TRBJ1-1): DSGVTQTPKHLITATGQRVTLRCSPRSGDLSVYWYQQSLDQGLQFLIQYYNGEERAKGNILERFSAQQFPDLHSELNLSSLELGDSALYFCASSLGGQGNTEAFFGQGTRLTVV.

For the CDR3, the DNA is TGTGCCAGCTCACCACTGGGCTCCGTGAAAGAGACCCAGTACTTC. Its translation is CASSPLGSVKETQYF. This chain joins TRBV18 and TRBJ2-5; no clear D gene. Per the germline V gene, CDR1 is KGHSH and CDR2 is LQKENI. Trimming stripped 1 base from V and 3 bases from J, with 12 bases between. There are 15 residues in the CDR3.

Written as DNA, the CDR3 is TGTGCCAGCATCAACCTGAGGGCTAGCGGGACCCACGAGCAGTACTTC. The encoded protein is CASINLRASGTHEQYF. The chain employs TRBV5-5 and TRBJ2-7; 9 nucleotides align to TRBD2. Germline loops: CDR1 SGHKS, CDR2 YYEKEE (reference sequence). V shed 6 bases, J shed 5 bases, and the junction held 15 bases outside the gene matches. The CDR3 has 16 residues.

The chain employs TRBV20-1 and TRBJ2-7; D unresolved. Germline V gene sequence: CDR1 DFQATT, CDR2 SNEGSKA (reference sequence). The germline V and J ends were trimmed by 5 bases and 5 bases, with 10 bases remaining between them. The CDR3 loop spans 11 amino acids. The CDR3, as DNA: TGCAGTGCTCAGGTGGTCCACGAGCAGTACTTC. This sequence encodes CSAQVVHEQYF.

The genes are TRBV11-2 and TRBJ2-4; maybe TRBD2 (5 bases). Germline V CDR1 and CDR2: SGHAT, FQNNGV. CDR3 length: 14 amino acids. Trimming shortened V by 0 bases and J by 7 bases, and 10 bases separated the two germline ends. The CDR3 spells CASSLDPGRNIQYF. The DNA of the CDR3 is TGTGCCAGCAGCTTAGACCCGGGAAGGAACATTCAGTACTTC.

This clone is a singleton in its sample. The chain combines TRBV6-1 with TRBJ2-1; 7 bases agree with TRBD2. The germline CDR1 and CDR2 sequences are MNHNS and SASEGT. The CDR3 extends over 14 amino acids. With V trimmed by 0 bases and J by 7 bases, 3 bases remained unmatched. The CDR3 sequence is CASSEAQGGNEQFF. The CDR3 nucleotides are TGTGCCAGCAGTGAAGCCCAGGGAGGGAATGAGCAGTTCTTC.

The J gene is TRBJ1-2, the V gene TRBV10-3; D is uncertain. Germline V lookup: CDR1 ENHRY, CDR2 SYGVKD. V lost 6 bases and J 0 bases, leaving 11 bases between the germline ends. This CDR3 spans 14 amino acids. The chain's CDR3 is CAIRFGSTNYGYTF. In DNA, the CDR3 is TGTGCCATCAGGTTTGGGAGTACTAACTATGGCTACACCTTC.

This rearrangement joins TRBV4-1 to TRBJ2-6; 9 bases match TRBD1. Germline V gene data show CDR1 as MGHRA and CDR2 as YSYEKL. This CDR3 contains 19 residues. J gave up 0 bases and V 1 base, and 7 bases lay outside the gene matches. This CDR3 reads CASSQVRDRAYSGANVLTF. CDR3 nucleotide sequence: TGCGCCAGCAGCCAAGTGAGGGACAGGGCCTACTCTGGGGCCAACGTCCTGACTTTC.

The rearrangement joins TRBV6-4 to TRBJ2-3; 10 bases map to TRBD2. The germline CDR1 and CDR2 sequences are MRHNA and SNTAGT. V lost 3 bases and J lost 4; bases outside the gene matches: 1. The CDR3 is 14 residues long. CDR3 bases: TGTGCCAGCAGTGATCTAGCGGGAGCAGATACGCAGTATTTT. The encoded protein is CASSDLAGADTQYF.

J is TRBJ2-7 and V is TRBV28; possibly TRBD1 for D (6 bases). Trimming cost V 7 bases and J 0 bases, with 16 bases left between them. The CDR3 loop spans 15 amino acids. Per the germline V gene, CDR1 is MDHEN and CDR2 is SYDVKM. CDR3 sequence (DNA): TGTGCCAGCACCCTGGGGGCAGGACTCTCCTACGAGCAGTACTTC. As protein: CASTLGAGLSYEQYF.

The chain employs TRBV6-6 and TRBJ2-7; D uncertain. V lost 4 bases and J 0 bases, leaving 7 bases between the germline ends. The CDR3 contains 13 residues. CDR1 MNHNY and CDR2 SVGAGI come from the germline V gene (reference sequence). The CDR3 here is CASSLRSSYEQYF. The CDR3 coding sequence is TGTGCCAGCAGTTTACGGAGCTCCTACGAGCAGTACTTC.

The V and J genes are TRBV29-1 and TRBJ2-7; 10 positions match TRBD1. V lost 5 bases, J lost 4 bases, and 5 bases stayed unmatched. Germline CDR1 SQVTM, CDR2 ANQGSEA. The length of the CDR3 is 13 residues. CDR3 bases: TGCAGCGTTCGACAGGGGGCGGGATACGAGCAGTACTTC. It codes for CSVRQGAGYEQYF.

This clone was counted a single time. This CDR3 is CASSQDVDRAYGYTF. DNA of the CDR3: TGCGCCAGCAGCCAAGATGTAGACAGAGCCTATGGCTACACCTTC. The chain recombines TRBV4-1 with TRBJ1-2; maybe TRBD1 (5 bases). Deletions cut 0 bases from V and 4 bases from J, with 12 bases between. This CDR3 region has 15 residues. CDR1 MGHRA and CDR2 YSYEKL come from the germline V gene.

J is TRBJ2-2 and V is TRBV13; a possible D gene is TRBD1 (5 bases). The CDR3 totals 15 residues. Trimming pared 5 bases from V and 2 bases from J, leaving 12 bases between. In germline, CDR1 is PRHDT, CDR2 FYEKMQ (reference sequence). For the CDR3, the DNA is TGTGCCAGCAGCAGAACACAGGCTAACACCGGGGAGCTGTTTTTT. This gives the protein CASSRTQANTGELFF.

The chain has TRBV5-4 and TRBJ1-5, with 7 bases fitting TRBD1. This CDR3 has 15 residues. The junction had 8 bases not matched to a gene; V was cut back by 4 bases and J by 4 bases. From germline, CDR1 is SGHNT and CDR2 YYREEE (reference sequence). Written as DNA, the CDR3 is TGTGCCAGCAGCCGACAGGGAGTGGAGAATCAGCCCCAGCATTTT. Amino acid sequence: CASSRQGVENQPQHF.

The chain is built from TRBV7-2 and TRBJ2-5; the D is unclear. Between the trimmed V and J ends, which lost 1 base and 4 bases, there was a span of 16 bases. The CDR3 sequence is 16 residues long. CDR1 and CDR2 from the germline V gene are SGHTA and FQGNSA. CDR3: CASSLVARRVGETQYF. Here the CDR3 DNA reads TGTGCCAGCAGCTTAGTTGCCCGCCGGGTCGGAGAGACCCAGTACTTC. Based on the CDR3 plus reference TRBV7-2 and TRBJ2-5, the full variable domain is GAGVSQSPSNKVTEKGKDVELRCDPISGHTALYWYRQSLGQGLEFLIYFQGNSAPDKSGLPSDRFSAERTGGSVSTLTIQRTQQEDSAVYLCASSLVARRVGETQYFGPGTRLLVL.

The chain has TRBV15 and TRBJ2-2; 9 nucleotides line up with TRBD2. Trimming took 9 bases from V and 2 from J; bases not matched to a gene: 7. Germline CDR1 LNHNV, CDR2 YYDKDF (reference sequence). The CDR3 loop spans 15 amino acids. The CDR3 nucleotides are TGTGCCACTCAAGCGGGAGGTGTAAACACCGGGGAGCTGTTTTTT. Protein product: CATQAGGVNTGELFF.

The chain has TRBV21-1 and TRBJ1-1. TRBV21-1 is deemed a pseudogene. This CDR3 is 17 amino acids long. This CDR3 is CASSKAGGPMKRTEAFF. The CDR3 DNA follows: TGTGCCAGCAGCAAAGCTGGCGGGCCCATGAAGAGGACTGAAGCTTTCTTT.

The CDR3 is CASSSWTSGGAGQETQYF. The CDR3 DNA follows: TGTGCCAGCAGTTCCTGGACTAGCGGGGGGGCGGGTCAGGAGACCCAGTACTTC. This rearrangement joins TRBV27 to TRBJ2-5, with 15 bases lining up with TRBD2. In germline, CDR1 is MNHEY, CDR2 SMNVEV (reference sequence). The J segment lost 5 bases and the V segment lost 4 bases, leaving 11 bases of the junction unmatched. This CDR3 is built from 18 residues.

The genes are TRBV5-6 and TRBJ2-3; a weak D match, TRBD1 (6 bases). Germline V gene data show CDR1 as SGHDT and CDR2 as YYEEEE. The CDR3 has 14 amino acids. The ends were cut back, 4 bases at V and 1 base at J, with 10 bases in the middle. In DNA form, the CDR3 reads TGTGCCAGCAGCACGGACAGTGGCACAGATACGCAGTATTTT. Translated, it gives CASSTDSGTDTQYF.

This chain uses TRBV11-2 with TRBJ2-5; TRBD1 might be the D (8 bases). V was cut by 5 bases and J by 7 bases, with 20 bases left in between. This CDR3 region has 15 residues. Germline V gives CDR1 SGHAT, CDR2 FQNNGV. CDR3 sequence (DNA): TGTGCCAGCAGCCACCGTGCGGACAGGGAGGGGACCCAGTACTTC. This sequence encodes CASSHRADREGTQYF.

The chain links TRBV7-2 to TRBJ2-7; possibly TRBD1 for D (6 bases). V dropped 5 bases and J dropped 4 bases, with 18 bases sitting between them. This CDR3 comprises 15 residues. The germline V gene has CDR1 SGHTA and CDR2 FQGNSA. The CDR3 loop is CASSPEGVHKYEQYF. CDR3 bases: TGTGCCAGCAGCCCTGAGGGGGTTCACAAATACGAGCAGTACTTC.